This T cell receptor (beta chain) was documented in a study of blood T cells in healthy people across ages. The CDR3 length is 18 residues. Germline V gives CDR1 MNHNS, CDR2 SASEGT. The junction had 19 bases not matched to a gene; V was cut back by 8 bases and J by 3 bases. Only a few counts were recorded for this clonotype. As yet, its antigen is unknown. Study outcomes and limitations: A roughly linear fall in TCR beta diversity per million T cells was seen with increasing age. Both naive CD4+ cell counts and diversity were greater in long-lived donors than in aged donors. The study could not conclusively compare naive and antigen-experienced cells, given its unsorted PBMCs.

No fewer than 5.5 micrograms of total RNA were isolated from every sample. The use of a sample-barcoded 5' primer and a J-beta primer mix characterized a second PCR of roughly 6 to 11 cycles. In TCRdb, the 5' RACE reads were re-called with MiXCR into one record per CDR3 protein. The data contain around 800,000 distinct CDR3 sequences, 62% of them singletons. The receptor was derived from a young man in good health. This chain connects TRBV6-1 to TRBJ2-1, with 7 bases matching TRBD1. The sample comprised blood. This CDR3 is CASAEGYRQGRGYNEQFF. The CDR3 DNA reads TGTGCCAGCGCAGAAGGTTATAGACAGGGTAGGGGCTACAATGAGCAGTTCTTC.